The 13 T cell receptor beta chains below were found in one sample sequenced in a study of T cells after yellow fever vaccination. Via MiXCR, TCRdb re-called the 5' RACE reads, giving one row per CDR3 protein. The data hold about 73,000 distinct CDR3 sequences, with around 7.3% observed a single time. This sample comprised CD8+ T cells sorted from PBMCs, obtained on the day of the yellow fever booster vaccination. The source of these receptors is a man aged 25-45 years who received the YFV17D yellow fever vaccine.

This clonotype was picked up a small number of times. The chain is built from TRBV27 and TRBJ2-3, with D possibly being TRBD1 (6 bases). The germline V and J ends were trimmed by 5 bases and 5 bases, with 14 bases remaining between them. CDR3 length: 14 amino acids. Germline V gene data show CDR1 as MNHEY and CDR2 as SMNVEV (reference sequence). CDR3 sequence (DNA): TGTGCCAGCAGTCCAGGACAGTCCAAAGATACGCAGTATTTT. Its protein is CASSPGQSKDTQYF.

V and J are TRBV2 and TRBJ2-7; perhaps TRBD1 as D (5 bases). V lost 10 bases to trimming and J lost 6 bases, with 16 bases between them. The V gene's germline CDR1 is SNHLY and CDR2 FYNNEI. This CDR3 is 12 amino acids long. CDR3 bases: TGTGCCATCTTGGGCAGGGCCAGCGAGCAGTACTTC. As protein: CAILGRASEQYF.

This clonotype showed up just a few times. One junction end disagrees with the germline gene, perhaps due to a read error. The chain links TRBV6-5 to TRBJ1-5; D remains unclear. The CDR3 covers 13 residues. Germline V gene lookup returns CDR1 MNHEY and CDR2 SVGAGI. In DNA, the CDR3 is TGTGCCAGCAGTAACTCACCTTATCAGCCCCAGCATTTT. It encodes CASSNSPYQPQHF.

The chain has TRBV12-5 and TRBJ2-5; 9 bases agree with TRBD1. The CDR3 covers 16 residues. V shed 0 bases, J shed 2 bases, and the junction held 4 bases outside the gene matches. Germline values: CDR1 LGHNT, CDR2 FRNRAP. As DNA, the CDR3 is TGTGCTAGTGGTTTGGTAACAGGGGGCTTACAAGAGACCCAGTACTTC. Translation: CASGLVTGGLQETQYF.

This sequence joins TRBV7-8 and TRBJ2-3; weak D call: TRBD1 (6 bases). From germline, CDR1 is SGHVS and CDR2 FQNEAQ. CDR3 length equals 15 residues. V was cut by 5 bases and J by 2 bases, with 14 bases left in between. CDR3 sequence: CASSAQGRATDTQYF. Written as DNA, the CDR3 is TGTGCCAGCAGCGCCCAGGGGCGGGCCACAGATACGCAGTATTTT.

In DNA form, the CDR3 reads TGTGCCATTAGGGGGGGTGGCACGCAGTATTTT. Amino acids: CAIRGGGTQYF. The genes are TRBV6-5 and TRBJ2-3; perhaps TRBD2 as D (7 bases). The CDR3 is 11 residues long. Germline CDR1 MNHEY, CDR2 SVGAGI. V was shortened by 10 bases and J by 9 bases, with 14 bases between the two germline ends.

In its sample, this clonotype was seen many times. This rearrangement joins TRBV27 to TRBJ2-7, with 8 bases fitting TRBD2. The CDR3 spans 13 residues. Germline assignment: CDR1 MNHEY and CDR2 SMNVEV (reference sequence). The V segment lost 6 bases and the J segment 1 base; nucleotides outside the gene matches: 2. CDR3 in DNA: TGTGCCAGCAGATTAGCGGGATCCTACGAGCAGTACTTC. This encodes CASRLAGSYEQYF.

The table lists this clonotype with many counts. The chain links TRBV10-3 to TRBJ2-3; TRBD1 might be the D (6 bases). Looked up from germline, CDR1 is ENHRY and CDR2 is SYGVKD. The CDR3 is 15 residues long. Trimming left V 6 bases short and J 0 bases short, with 13 bases between. The DNA for the CDR3 is TGTGCCATCAGCGCCGGGACATCGAGCACAGATACGCAGTATTTT. This encodes CAISAGTSSTDTQYF.

The sample holds a few counts of this clonotype. The genes are TRBV4-1 and TRBJ2-7; either TRBD1 or TRBD2 may supply D (5 bases each). CDR3 length: 15 amino acids. Looked up from germline, CDR1 is MGHRA and CDR2 is YSYEKL. Trimming removed 2 bases at V and 2 bases at J, with 13 bases between. The CDR3 region is CASSQSRDGTYEQYF. CDR3 bases: TGCGCCAGCAGCCAATCGAGGGACGGTACCTACGAGCAGTACTTC.

This clonotype has just a few counts. The chain is built from TRBV28 and TRBJ2-7; possibly TRBD1 for D (6 bases). In germline, CDR1 is MDHEN, CDR2 SYDVKM. The CDR3 extends over 13 amino acids. Trimming pared 8 bases from V and 4 bases from J, leaving 15 bases between. The CDR3 is CASRTGGSYEQYF. The CDR3 DNA reads TGTGCCAGCCGAACTGGGGGCTCATACGAGCAGTACTTC.

The table lists this clonotype with a few counts. The V call is TRBV11-2, the J call TRBJ2-7; 8 bases line up with TRBD1. This CDR3 has 17 amino acids. With V trimmed by 1 base and J by 0 bases, 8 bases remained unmatched. CDR1 is SGHAT, CDR2 FQNNGV, per germline. DNA of the CDR3: TGTGCCAGCAGCTTAGGTTGGTCAGGGGGCCACTCCTACGAGCAGTACTTC. As protein: CASSLGWSGGHSYEQYF.

This clonotype came up a few times. This chain joins TRBV4-3 and TRBJ2-1, with TRBD1 identical over 7 bases. Germline CDR1 is LGHNA and CDR2 is YSLEER. V lost 4 bases, J lost 5 bases, and 8 bases stayed unmatched. There are 15 residues in the CDR3. CDR3 region: CASSPSQGSDNEQFF. CDR3 bases: TGCGCCAGCAGCCCATCACAGGGGTCGGACAATGAGCAGTTCTTC.

There are a few counts of this clonotype. The chain carries TRBV4-3 and TRBJ1-4, with 7 bases fitting TRBD1. V lost 2 bases, J lost 6 bases, and 6 bases stayed unmatched. Per the germline V gene, CDR1 is LGHNA and CDR2 is YSLEER. The CDR3 covers 15 residues. The CDR3 DNA is TGCGCCAGCAGCCAATACGACAGGGCTGATGAAAAACTGTTTTTT. Translation gives CASSQYDRADEKLFF.